This paragraph reports one TCR beta chain. No antigen is known for it. Trimming removed 1 base at V and 8 bases at J, with 21 bases between. CDR3 size: 17 residues. Per the germline V gene, CDR1 is SGHVS and CDR2 is FNYEAQ. The sample belongs to a study of memory CD4+ T cells and cytomegalovirus serostatus. Sequencing was performed with immunoSEQ multiplex PCR; in TCRdb, only in-frame clones are kept and a portion is missing. The sample yields 55,000 or so clones, about four fifths seen once. Study observations and caveats: Suggested: most of the CMV-linked TCR signature lies in CD4+ memory cells.

The sort gate was single viable CD3+CD4+CD8-CD45RO+ cells for memory CD4+ T cells. CMV serostatus came from serum IgG against pp150, pp28, p38, p52. The J gene is TRBJ2-1, the V gene TRBV7-6; no clear D gene. This TCR was sampled from an adult in good health and CMV-seropositive. Sequencing was carried out using memory CD4+ T cells from blood. DNA for the CDR3: TGTGCCAGCAGCTTAGGTGCCGGGCGGTCCTCGGGCTATGAGCAGTTCTTC. It yields the protein CASSLGAGRSSGYEQFF.